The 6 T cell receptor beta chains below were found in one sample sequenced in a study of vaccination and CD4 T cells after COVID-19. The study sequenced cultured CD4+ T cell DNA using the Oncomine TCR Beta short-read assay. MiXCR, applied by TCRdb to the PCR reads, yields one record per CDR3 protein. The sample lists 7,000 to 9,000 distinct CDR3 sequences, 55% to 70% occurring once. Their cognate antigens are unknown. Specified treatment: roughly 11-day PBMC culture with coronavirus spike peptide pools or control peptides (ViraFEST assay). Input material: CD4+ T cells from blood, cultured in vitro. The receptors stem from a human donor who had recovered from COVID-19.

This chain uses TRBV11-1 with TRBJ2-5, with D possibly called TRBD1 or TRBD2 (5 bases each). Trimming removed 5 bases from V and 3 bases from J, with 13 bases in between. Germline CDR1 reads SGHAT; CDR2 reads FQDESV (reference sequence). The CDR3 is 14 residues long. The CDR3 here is CASSIVGAEETQYF. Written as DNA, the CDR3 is TGTGCCAGCAGCATAGTCGGGGCTGAAGAGACCCAGTACTTC. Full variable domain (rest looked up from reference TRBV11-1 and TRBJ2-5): EAEVAQSPRYKITEKSQAVAFWCDPISGHATLYWYRQILGQGPELLVQFQDESVVDDSQLPKDRFSAERLKGVDSTLKIQPAELGDSAMYLCASSIVGAEETQYFGPGTRLLVL.

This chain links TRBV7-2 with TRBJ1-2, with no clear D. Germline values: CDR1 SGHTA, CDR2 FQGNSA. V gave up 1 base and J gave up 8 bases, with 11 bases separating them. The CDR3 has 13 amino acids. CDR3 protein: CASSLGGVGGYTF. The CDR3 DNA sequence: TGTGCCAGCAGCTTAGGTGGGGTGGGGGGCTACACCTTC.

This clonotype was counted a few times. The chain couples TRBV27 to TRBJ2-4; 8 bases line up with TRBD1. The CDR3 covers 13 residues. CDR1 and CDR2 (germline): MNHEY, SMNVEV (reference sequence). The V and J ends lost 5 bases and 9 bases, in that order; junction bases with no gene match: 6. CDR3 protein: CASSKQGVAIQYF. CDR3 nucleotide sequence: TGTGCCAGCAGTAAACAGGGGGTGGCCATTCAGTACTTC.

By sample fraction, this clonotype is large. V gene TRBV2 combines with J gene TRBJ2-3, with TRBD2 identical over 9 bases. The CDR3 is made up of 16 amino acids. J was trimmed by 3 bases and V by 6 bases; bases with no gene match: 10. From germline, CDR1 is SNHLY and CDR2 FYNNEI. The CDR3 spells CASSFPTSGFTDTQYF. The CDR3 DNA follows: TGTGCCAGCAGCTTCCCGACTAGCGGATTTACAGATACGCAGTATTTT.

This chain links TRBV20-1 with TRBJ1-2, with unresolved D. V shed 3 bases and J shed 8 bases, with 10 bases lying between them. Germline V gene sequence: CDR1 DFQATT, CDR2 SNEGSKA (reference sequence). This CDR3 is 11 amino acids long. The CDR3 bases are TGCAGTGCTAGGTGGGCTGGGGGCTACACCTTC. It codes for CSARWAGGYTF.

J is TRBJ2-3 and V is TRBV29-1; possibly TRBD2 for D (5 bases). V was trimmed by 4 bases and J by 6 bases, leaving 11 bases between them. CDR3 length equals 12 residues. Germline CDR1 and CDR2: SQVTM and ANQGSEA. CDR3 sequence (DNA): TGCAGCGTTGGGGCGGGCGCCGATACGCAGTATTTT. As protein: CSVGAGADTQYF.